This T cell receptor beta chain comes out of a study of T-cell reconstitution after alpha-beta-depleted transplantation in children (dated by TCRdb to the mid-2010s). About the investigation overall: Using TCR repertoire profiling, the study followed T-cell immune reconstitution in a quantitative way in children after TCRalphabeta/CD19-depleted allogeneic hematopoietic cell transplantation.

The V and J ends are trimmed by 2 bases and 9 bases, leaving 20 bases between them. Via the germline V gene, CDR1 is ENHRY and CDR2 SYGVKD. CDR3 length: 16 amino acids, cysteine to phenylalanine. Left in the record is the CDR3 DNA by itself, 48 bases read in frame from the first base. For this clonotype: The clone's antigen remains unknown. Per-base quality was not reported, and no clone a single base away is much larger than it.

Library prep was done by PCR. For sequencing, an Illumina HiSeq 2500 was employed. TCR libraries were prepared with molecular barcoding, using unique molecular identifiers to normalize TCRbeta repertoire quantification. In-frame beta chains were kept once TCRdb had trimmed the public reads at Q25 with fastp and called clones with MiXCR. When rows share a CDR3 protein, they turn into one entry using the most common DNA and genes. The sample table records nearly 550,000 distinct CDR3 sequences; about 18% of these occur just once. Of the sample, approximately 3% falls within the top ten clones. This sample comprised PBMCs from the stem cell graft donor, obtained from the stem cell graft. This TCR derives from a human donor who donated a stem cell graft to a child with acute lymphoblastic leukemia. The chain uses TRBV10-3 and TRBJ2-4; the D segment is perhaps TRBD1 or TRBD2, each sharing 6 matched bases. The sequence in DNA is TGTGCCATCAGTGAGCCGGGGGCTGGACCCCTCCGCATTCAGTACTTC. This gives the protein CAISEPGAGPLRIQYF.